This TCR beta chain was recorded in a study of graft-versus-host responses after intestinal transplantation. Study at large: Those transplanted obtained multivisceral, liver-intestinal, or isolated intestinal grafts.

Regarding the study as a whole: Circulating GvH clone levels at their peak were associated with HvG declines (early post-transplant). Some patients had graft-donor T cell macrochimerism, and their allografts showed high graft-versus-host to host-versus-graft clonal ratios.

This CDR3 is 16 amino acids long. Trimming shortened V by 3 bases and J by 1 base, and 10 bases separated the two germline ends. Germline V CDR1 and CDR2: WSHSY, SAAADI. The table came from immunoSEQ multiplex PCR; TCRdb's copy has only in-frame clones and leaves some out. The sample lists around 31,000 clones, about 79% seen once, with approximately 19% in the top ten. Concerning this clone: Antigen specificity is unknown.

The receptor was isolated from a human donor who received an intestinal transplant. Here the sequenced sample was unstimulated CD8+ T cells sorted from spleen or lymph node cells, taken before intestinal transplant. The chain combines TRBV10-2 with TRBJ1-6; unclear D gene. The CDR3 region has the DNA TGCGCCAGCAGTGAAGGAGGAGCGTCCTATAATTCACCCCTCCACTTT. Protein sequence: CASSEGGASYNSPLHF.